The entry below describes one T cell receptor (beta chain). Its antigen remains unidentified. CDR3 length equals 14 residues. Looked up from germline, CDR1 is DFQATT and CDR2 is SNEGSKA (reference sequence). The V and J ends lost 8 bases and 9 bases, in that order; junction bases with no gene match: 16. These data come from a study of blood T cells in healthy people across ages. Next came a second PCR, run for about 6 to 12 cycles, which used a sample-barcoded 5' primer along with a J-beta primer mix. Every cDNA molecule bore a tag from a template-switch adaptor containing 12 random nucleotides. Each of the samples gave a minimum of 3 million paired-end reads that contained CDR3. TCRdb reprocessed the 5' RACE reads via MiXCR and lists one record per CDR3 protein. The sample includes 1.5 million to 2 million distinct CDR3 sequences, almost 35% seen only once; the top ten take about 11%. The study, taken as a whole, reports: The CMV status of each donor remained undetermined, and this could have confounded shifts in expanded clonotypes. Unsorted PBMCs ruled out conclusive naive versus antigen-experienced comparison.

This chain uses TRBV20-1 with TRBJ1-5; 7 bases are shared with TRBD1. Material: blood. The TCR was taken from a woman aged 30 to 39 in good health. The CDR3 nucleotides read TGCAGTTTGGGACAGACCCCTTTCGGGGGGCCCCAGCATTTT. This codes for CSLGQTPFGGPQHF.